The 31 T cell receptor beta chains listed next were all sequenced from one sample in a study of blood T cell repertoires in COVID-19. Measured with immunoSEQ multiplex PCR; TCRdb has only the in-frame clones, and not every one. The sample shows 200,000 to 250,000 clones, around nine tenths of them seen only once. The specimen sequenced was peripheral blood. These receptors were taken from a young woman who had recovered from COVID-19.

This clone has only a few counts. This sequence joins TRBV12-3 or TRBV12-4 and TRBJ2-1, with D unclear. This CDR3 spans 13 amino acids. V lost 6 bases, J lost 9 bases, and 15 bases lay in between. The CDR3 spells CASRHTLGLEQFF. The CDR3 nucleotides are TGTGCCAGCAGACATACTCTAGGTCTTGAGCAGTTCTTC.

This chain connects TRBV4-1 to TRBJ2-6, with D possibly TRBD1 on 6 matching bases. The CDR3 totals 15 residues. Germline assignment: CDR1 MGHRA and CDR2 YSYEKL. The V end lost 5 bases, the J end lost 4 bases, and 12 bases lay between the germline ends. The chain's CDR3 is CASSSGVYGANVLTF. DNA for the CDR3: TGCGCCAGCAGCTCAGGGGTGTACGGGGCCAACGTCCTGACTTTC.

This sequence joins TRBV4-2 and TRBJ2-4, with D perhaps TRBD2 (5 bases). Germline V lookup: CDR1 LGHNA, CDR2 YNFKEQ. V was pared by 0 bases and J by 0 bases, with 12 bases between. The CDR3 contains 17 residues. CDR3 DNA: TGTGCCAGCAGCCAAGAACTAGGGCCACTAGCCAAAAACATTCAGTACTTC. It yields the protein CASSQELGPLAKNIQYF.

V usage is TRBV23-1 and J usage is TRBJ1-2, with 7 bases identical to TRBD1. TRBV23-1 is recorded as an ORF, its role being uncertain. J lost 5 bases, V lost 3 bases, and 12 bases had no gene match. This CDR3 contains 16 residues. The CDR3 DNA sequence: TGCGCCAGCAGTCATATAGCCCCCGGGACAGTTTATGGCTACACCTTC. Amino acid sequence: CASSHIAPGTVYGYTF.

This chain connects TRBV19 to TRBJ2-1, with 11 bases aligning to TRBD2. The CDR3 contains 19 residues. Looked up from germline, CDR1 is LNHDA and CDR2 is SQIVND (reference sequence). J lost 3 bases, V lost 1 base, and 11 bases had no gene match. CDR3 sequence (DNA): TGTGCCAGTAGTATAGCCCCCGGGATAGCGGGAGGGAGCTACAATGAGCAGTTCTTC. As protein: CASSIAPGIAGGSYNEQFF.

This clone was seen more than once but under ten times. The CDR3 spells CASSQEALAGAVTQYF. CDR3 nucleotide sequence: TGCGCCAGCAGCCAAGAGGCCCTAGCGGGAGCCGTGACCCAGTACTTC. The chain links TRBV4-3 to TRBJ2-5; 10 nucleotides agree with TRBD2. The length of the CDR3 is 16 residues. Germline values: CDR1 LGHNA, CDR2 YSLEER. The V and J ends lost 0 bases and 7 bases, in that order; junction bases with no gene match: 8.

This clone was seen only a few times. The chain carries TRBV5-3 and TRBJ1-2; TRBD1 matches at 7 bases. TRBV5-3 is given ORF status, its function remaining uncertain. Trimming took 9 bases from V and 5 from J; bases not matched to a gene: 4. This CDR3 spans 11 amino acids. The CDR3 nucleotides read TGTGCCACAACAGGGGATTATGGCTACACCTTC. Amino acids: CATTGDYGYTF.

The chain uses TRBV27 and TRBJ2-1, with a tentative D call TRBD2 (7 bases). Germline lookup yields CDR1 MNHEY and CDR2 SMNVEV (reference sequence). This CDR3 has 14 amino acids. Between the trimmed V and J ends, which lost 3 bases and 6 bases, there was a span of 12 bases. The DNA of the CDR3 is TGTGCCAGCAGTTTTCGGGGGGCATTCAATGAGCAGTTCTTC. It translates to CASSFRGAFNEQFF.

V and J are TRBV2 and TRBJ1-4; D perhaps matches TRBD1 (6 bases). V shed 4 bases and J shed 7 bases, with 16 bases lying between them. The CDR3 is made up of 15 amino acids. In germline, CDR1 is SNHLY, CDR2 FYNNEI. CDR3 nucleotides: TGTGCCAGCAGTGGGGGGGGCCCTGTTGGTGAAAAACTGTTTTTT. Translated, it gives CASSGGGPVGEKLFF.

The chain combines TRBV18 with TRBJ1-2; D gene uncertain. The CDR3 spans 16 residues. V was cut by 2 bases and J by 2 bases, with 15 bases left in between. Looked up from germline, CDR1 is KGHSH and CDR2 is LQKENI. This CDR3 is CASSPVRQEVNYGYTF. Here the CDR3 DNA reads TGTGCCAGCTCACCAGTAAGGCAGGAGGTAAACTATGGCTACACCTTC.

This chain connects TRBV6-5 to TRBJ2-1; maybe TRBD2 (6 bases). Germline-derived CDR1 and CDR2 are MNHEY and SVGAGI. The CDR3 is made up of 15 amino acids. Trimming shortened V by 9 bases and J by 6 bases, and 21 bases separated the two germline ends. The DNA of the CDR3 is TGTGCCAGTCATGGGTACGGGAGAGGCTTCAATGAGCAGTTCTTC. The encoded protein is CASHGYGRGFNEQFF.

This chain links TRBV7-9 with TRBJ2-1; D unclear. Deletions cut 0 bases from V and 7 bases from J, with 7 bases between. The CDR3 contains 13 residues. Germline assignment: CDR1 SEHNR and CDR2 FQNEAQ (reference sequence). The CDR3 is CASSLAVGNEQFF. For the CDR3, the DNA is TGTGCCAGCAGCTTAGCGGTCGGGAATGAGCAGTTCTTC. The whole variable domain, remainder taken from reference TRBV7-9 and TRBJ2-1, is DTGVSQNPRHKITKRGQNVTFRCDPISEHNRLYWYRQTLGQGPEFLTYFQNEAQLEKSRLLSDRFSAERPKGSFSTLEIQRTEQGDSAMYLCASSLAVGNEQFFGPGTRLTVL.

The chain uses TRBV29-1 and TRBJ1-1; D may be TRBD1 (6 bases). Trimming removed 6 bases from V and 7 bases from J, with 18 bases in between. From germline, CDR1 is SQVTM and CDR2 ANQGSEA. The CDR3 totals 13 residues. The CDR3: CSVGYGDTGEAFF. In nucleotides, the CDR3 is TGCAGCGTAGGATACGGGGACACCGGTGAAGCTTTCTTT.

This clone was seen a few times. The CDR3 sequence is CASSLAGISVGGNEQFF. The CDR3 DNA is TGTGCCAGCAGCCTCGCGGGGATCTCAGTAGGTGGCAATGAGCAGTTCTTC. V usage is TRBV7-9 and J usage is TRBJ2-1; tentatively, D is TRBD2 (6 bases). The length of the CDR3 is 17 residues. Germline-derived CDR1 and CDR2 are SEHNR and FQNEAQ (reference sequence). The V end lost 5 bases, the J end lost 6 bases, and 23 bases lay between the germline ends.

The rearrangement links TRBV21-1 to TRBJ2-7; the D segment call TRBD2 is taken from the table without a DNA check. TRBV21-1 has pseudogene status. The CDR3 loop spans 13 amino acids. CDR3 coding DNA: TGTGCCAGCAGCAAAAGCGGGAGCCACGAGCAGTACTTC. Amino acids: CASSKSGSHEQYF.

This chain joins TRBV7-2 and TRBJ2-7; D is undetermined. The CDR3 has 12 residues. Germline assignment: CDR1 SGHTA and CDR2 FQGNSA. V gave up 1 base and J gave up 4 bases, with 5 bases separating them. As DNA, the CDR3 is TGTGCCAGCAGCTTAGAGAGATACGAGCAGTACTTC. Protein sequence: CASSLERYEQYF.

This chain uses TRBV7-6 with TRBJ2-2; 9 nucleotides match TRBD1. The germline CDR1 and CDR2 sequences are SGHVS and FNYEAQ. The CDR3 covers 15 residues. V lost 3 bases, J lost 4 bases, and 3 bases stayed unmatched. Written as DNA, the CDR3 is TGTGCCAGCAGCTTGGGACAGGGATCCACCGGGGAGCTGTTTTTT. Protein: CASSLGQGSTGELFF.

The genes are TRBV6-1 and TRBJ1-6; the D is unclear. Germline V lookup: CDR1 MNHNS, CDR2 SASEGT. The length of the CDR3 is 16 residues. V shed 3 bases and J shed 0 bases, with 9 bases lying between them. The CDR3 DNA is TGTGCCAGCAGTGACCGGTGGAGCTCCTATAATTCACCCCTCCACTTT. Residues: CASSDRWSSYNSPLHF.

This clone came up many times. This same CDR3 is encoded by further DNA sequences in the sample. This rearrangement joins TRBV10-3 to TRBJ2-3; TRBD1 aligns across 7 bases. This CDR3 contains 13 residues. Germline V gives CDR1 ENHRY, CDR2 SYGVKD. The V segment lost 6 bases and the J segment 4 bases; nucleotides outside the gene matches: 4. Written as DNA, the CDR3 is TGTGCCATCAGCGGGGACAGCCCAGATACGCAGTATTTT. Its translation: CAISGDSPDTQYF.

The CDR3 DNA follows: TGTGCCAGCAGCCAAGAGCGGACTGATTTATACGAGCAGTACTTC. Translating it yields CASSQERTDLYEQYF. V is TRBV4-2 and J is TRBJ2-7; D perhaps matches TRBD2 (5 bases). In germline, CDR1 is LGHNA, CDR2 YNFKEQ. Trimming took 0 bases from V and 4 from J, leaving 13 bases between them. The CDR3 covers 15 residues.

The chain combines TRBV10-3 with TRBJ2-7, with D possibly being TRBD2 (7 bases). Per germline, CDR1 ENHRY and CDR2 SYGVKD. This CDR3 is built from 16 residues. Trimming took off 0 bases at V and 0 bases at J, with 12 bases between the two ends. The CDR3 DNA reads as TGTGCCATCAGTGAGTCGGGGGCTAGCGGCTCCTACGAGCAGTACTTC. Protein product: CAISESGASGSYEQYF.

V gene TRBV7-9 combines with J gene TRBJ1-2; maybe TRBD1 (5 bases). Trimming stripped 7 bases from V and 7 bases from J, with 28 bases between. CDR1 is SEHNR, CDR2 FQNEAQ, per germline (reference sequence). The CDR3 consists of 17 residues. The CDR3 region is CASTSWMTGAGLGGYTF. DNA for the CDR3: TGTGCCAGCACCTCGTGGATGACGGGTGCAGGGTTAGGTGGCTACACCTTC.

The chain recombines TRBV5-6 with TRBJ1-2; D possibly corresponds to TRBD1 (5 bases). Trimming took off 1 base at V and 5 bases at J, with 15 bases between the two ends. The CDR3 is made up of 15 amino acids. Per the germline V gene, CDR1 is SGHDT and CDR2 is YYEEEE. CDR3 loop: CASSLHGGGVYGYTF. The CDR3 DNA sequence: TGTGCCAGCAGCTTGCATGGGGGAGGGGTTTATGGCTACACCTTC.

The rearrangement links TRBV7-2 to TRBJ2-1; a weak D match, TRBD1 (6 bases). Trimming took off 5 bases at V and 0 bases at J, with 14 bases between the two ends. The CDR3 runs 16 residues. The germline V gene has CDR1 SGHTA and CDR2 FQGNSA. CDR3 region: CASSPQGRGSYNEQFF. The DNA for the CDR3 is TGTGCCAGCAGCCCACAGGGAAGGGGCTCCTACAATGAGCAGTTCTTC.

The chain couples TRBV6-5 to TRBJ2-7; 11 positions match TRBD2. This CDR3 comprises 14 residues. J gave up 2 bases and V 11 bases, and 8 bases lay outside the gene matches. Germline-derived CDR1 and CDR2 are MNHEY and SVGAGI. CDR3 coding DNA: TGTGCCTGCGGACTAGCGGGCCGAACCTACGAGCAGTACTTC. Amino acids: CACGLAGRTYEQYF.

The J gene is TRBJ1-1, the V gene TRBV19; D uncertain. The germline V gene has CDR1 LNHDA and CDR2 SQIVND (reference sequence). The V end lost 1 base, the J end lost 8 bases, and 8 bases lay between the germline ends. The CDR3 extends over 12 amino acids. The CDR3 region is CASSIGHKEAFF. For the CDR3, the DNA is TGTGCCAGTAGTATAGGACACAAAGAAGCTTTCTTT.

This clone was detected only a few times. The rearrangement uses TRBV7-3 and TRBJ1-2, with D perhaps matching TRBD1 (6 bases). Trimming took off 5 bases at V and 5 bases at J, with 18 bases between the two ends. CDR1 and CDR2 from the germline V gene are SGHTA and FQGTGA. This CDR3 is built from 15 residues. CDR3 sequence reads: CASSTTGGVLYGYTF. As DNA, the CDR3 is TGTGCCAGCAGCACGACTGGGGGCGTTCTTTATGGCTACACCTTC.

In DNA form, the CDR3 reads TGTGCCAGCAGCGTAGCTACGGGGGTAGCTGGTGAGACCCAGTACTTC. Its translation is CASSVATGVAGETQYF. J is TRBJ2-5 and V is TRBV9; a possible D gene is TRBD2 (6 bases). The ends were cut back, 0 bases at V and 5 bases at J, with 17 bases in the middle. CDR1 is SGDLS, CDR2 YYNGEE, per germline. This CDR3 has 16 amino acids.

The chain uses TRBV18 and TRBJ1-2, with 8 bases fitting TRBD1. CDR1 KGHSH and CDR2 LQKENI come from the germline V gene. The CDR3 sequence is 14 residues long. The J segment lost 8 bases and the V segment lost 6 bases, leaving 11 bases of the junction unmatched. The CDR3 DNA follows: TGTGCCAGCTCCCAGGCCGGGACAGGTGACGGCTACACCTTC. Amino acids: CASSQAGTGDGYTF. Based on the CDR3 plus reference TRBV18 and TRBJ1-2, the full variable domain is NAGVMQNPRHLVRRRGQEARLRCSPMKGHSHVYWYRQLPEEGLKFMVYLQKENIIDESGMPKERFSAEFPKEGPSILRIQQVVRGDSAAYFCASSQAGTGDGYTFGSGTRLTVV.

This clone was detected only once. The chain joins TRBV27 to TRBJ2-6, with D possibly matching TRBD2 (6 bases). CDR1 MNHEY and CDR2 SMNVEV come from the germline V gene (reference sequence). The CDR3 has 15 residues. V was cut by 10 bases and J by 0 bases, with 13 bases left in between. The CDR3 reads CATRDFYSGANVLTF. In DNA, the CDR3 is TGTGCCACCCGGGACTTTTACTCTGGGGCCAACGTCCTGACTTTC.

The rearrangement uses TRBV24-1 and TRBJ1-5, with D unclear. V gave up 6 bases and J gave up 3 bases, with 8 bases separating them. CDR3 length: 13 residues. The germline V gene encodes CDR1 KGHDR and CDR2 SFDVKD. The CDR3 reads CATSSGNNQPQHF. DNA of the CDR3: TGTGCCACCAGTTCGGGGAACAATCAGCCCCAGCATTTT.